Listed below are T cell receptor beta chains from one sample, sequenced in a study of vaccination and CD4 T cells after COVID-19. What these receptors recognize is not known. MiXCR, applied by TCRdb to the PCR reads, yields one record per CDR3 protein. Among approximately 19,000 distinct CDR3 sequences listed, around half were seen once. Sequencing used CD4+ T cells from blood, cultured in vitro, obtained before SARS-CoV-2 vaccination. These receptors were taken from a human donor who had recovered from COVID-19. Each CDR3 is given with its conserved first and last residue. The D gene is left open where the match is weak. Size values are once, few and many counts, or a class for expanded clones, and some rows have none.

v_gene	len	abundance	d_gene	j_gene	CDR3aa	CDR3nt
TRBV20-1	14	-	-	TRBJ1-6	CSGSPDGGLSPLHF	TGCAGTGGTTCACCCGACGGGGGCCTGTCACCCCTCCACTTT
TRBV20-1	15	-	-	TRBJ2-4	CSASISRGVKNIQYF	TGCAGTGCTTCCATCAGCAGGGGAGTCAAAAACATTCAGTACTTC
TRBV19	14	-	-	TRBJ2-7	CASSMGLEGNEQYF	TGTGCCAGTAGTATGGGATTGGAAGGGAATGAGCAGTACTTC
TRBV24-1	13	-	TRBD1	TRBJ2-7	CATSDGQDREQYF	TGTGCCACCAGTGACGGACAGGATAGGGAGCAGTACTTC
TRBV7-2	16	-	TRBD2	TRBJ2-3	CASSLGGGRSGDTQYF	TGTGCCAGCAGCTTAGGGGGCGGGAGGTCTGGAGATACGCAGTATTTT
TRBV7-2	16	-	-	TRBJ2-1	CASSSESTLSYNEQFF	TGTGCCAGCAGCTCCGAATCAACACTCTCCTACAATGAGCAGTTCTTC
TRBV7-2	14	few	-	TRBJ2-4	CASSPNVGANIQYF	TGTGCCAGCAGCCCTAACGTGGGAGCAAACATTCAGTACTTC
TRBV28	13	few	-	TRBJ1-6	CASRSLINSPLHF	TGTGCCAGCAGGTCCCTTATTAATTCACCCCTCCACTTT
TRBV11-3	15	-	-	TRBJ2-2	CASSLSRGYTGELFF	TGTGCCAGCAGCTTATCCAGGGGTTACACCGGGGAGCTGTTTTTT
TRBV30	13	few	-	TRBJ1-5	CAWSRQVDQPQHF	TGTGCCTGGAGTCGACAGGTCGATCAGCCCCAGCATTTT
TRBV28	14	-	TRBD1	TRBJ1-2	CASSTGVLEYGYTF	TGTGCCAGCAGTACAGGGGTTCTAGAGTATGGCTACACCTTC
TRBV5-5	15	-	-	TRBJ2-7	CASSSSQGGGYEQYF	TGTGCCAGCAGCTCCTCCCAAGGAGGGGGCTACGAGCAGTACTTC
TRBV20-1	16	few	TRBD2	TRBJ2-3	CSARDADQRGTDTQYF	TGCAGTGCTAGGGACGCCGACCAGCGGGGGACAGATACGCAGTATTTT
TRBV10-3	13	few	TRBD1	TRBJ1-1	CAIGQGMNTEAFF	TGTGCCATCGGACAGGGAATGAACACTGAAGCTTTCTTT
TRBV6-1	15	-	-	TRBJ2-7	CASSRPGLGLYEQYF	TGTGCCAGCAGCCGTCCAGGGTTAGGGCTTTACGAGCAGTACTTC
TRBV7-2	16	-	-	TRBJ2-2	CASSSMLSGLAGELFF	TGTGCCAGCAGCTCCATGTTGTCAGGATTGGCCGGGGAGCTGTTTTTT
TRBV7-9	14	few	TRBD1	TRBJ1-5	CASSSTGRNQPQHF	TGTGCCAGCAGCTCGACAGGGCGGAATCAGCCCCAGCATTTT
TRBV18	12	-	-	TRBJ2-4	CASSSTADIQYF	TGTGCCAGCTCAAGCACTGCGGACATTCAGTACTTC
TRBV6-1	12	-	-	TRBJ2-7	CASRHEAHEQYF	TGTGCCAGCCGACATGAGGCCCACGAGCAGTACTTC
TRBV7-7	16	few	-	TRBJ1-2	CASSQWGSGRNYGYTF	TGTGCCAGCAGCCAATGGGGAAGTGGGAGGAATTATGGCTACACCTTC
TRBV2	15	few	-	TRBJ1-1	CASRSEGGMNTEAFF	TGTGCCAGCAGGTCGGAGGGGGGAATGAACACTGAAGCTTTCTTT
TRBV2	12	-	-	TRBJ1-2	CASHRSFGGYTF	TGTGCCAGCCACAGGAGTTTTGGTGGCTACACCTTC
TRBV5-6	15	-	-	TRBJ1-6	CASSGGRTDVSPLHF	TGTGCCAGCAGCGGGGGGAGGACGGACGTCTCACCCCTCCACTTT
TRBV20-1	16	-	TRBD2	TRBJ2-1	CCARDSTSRNPHEQFF	TGCTGTGCTAGAGACTCGACTAGCCGAAACCCGCATGAGCAGTTCTTC
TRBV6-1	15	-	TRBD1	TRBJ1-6	CASSGDRAYNSPLHF	TGTGCCAGCAGTGGGGACAGGGCCTATAATTCACCCCTCCACTTT
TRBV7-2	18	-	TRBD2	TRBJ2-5	CASSLFPLKGGSGETQYF	TGTGCCAGCAGCTTATTCCCCCTAAAAGGCGGGAGCGGGGAGACCCAGTACTTC